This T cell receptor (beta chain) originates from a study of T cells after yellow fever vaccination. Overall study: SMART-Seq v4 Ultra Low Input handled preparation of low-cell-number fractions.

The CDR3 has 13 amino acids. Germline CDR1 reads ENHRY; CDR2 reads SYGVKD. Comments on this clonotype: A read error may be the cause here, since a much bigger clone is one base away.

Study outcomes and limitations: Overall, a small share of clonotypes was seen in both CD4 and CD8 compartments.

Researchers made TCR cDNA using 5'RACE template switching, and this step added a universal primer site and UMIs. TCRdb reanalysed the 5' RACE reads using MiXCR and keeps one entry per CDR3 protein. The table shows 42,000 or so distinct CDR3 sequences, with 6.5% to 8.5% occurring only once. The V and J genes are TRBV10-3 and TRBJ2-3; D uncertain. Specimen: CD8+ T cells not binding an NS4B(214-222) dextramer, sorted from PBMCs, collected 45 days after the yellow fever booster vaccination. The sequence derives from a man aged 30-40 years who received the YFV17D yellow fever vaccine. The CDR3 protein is CAISEESTDAQYF. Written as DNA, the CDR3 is TGTGCCATCAGTGAGGAGAGCACAGATGCGCAGTATTTT.